This T cell receptor beta chain comes out of a study of T cells after yellow fever vaccination. Study-level background: Researchers used SMART-Seq v4 Ultra Low Input to prepare fractions that had low cell numbers. Study-wide points: Subsequent to the booster, the majority of primary-vaccination clones reappeared (around 95% CD4, approximately 90% CD8).

The V gene's germline CDR1 is DFQATT and CDR2 SNEGSKA (reference sequence). Trimming shortened V by 1 base and J by 5 bases, and 10 bases separated the two germline ends. The CDR3 is 13 residues long. Generation of TCR cDNA used 5'RACE template switching (which added a universal primer site and UMIs). TCRdb re-analysed the 5' RACE reads in MiXCR, keeping a single row per CDR3 protein. The data contain about 630,000 distinct CDR3 sequences, 9% to 15% of them singletons. This clonotype was picked up a small number of times. The target antigen is unknown. The source of this sequence is a man aged 30 to 39 who received the YFV17D yellow fever vaccine. This specimen was PBMCs, taken on the day of the yellow fever booster vaccination. The rearrangement uses TRBV20-1 and TRBJ2-3; D is uncertain. CDR3 in amino acids: CSARVGQRDTQYF. The CDR3 DNA sequence: TGCAGTGCTAGAGTTGGCCAGCGAGATACGCAGTATTTT.